The sequence of this T cell receptor beta chain was determined in a study of blood T cell repertoires in COVID-19. Study-level background: COVID-19 samples from acute and convalescent phases originated in the United States, Italy and Spain. PBMCs, B-cell-depleted T cells, or T cells were the source of the cDNA or gDNA that made up the material.

In its sample, this clone was seen once. Original methodology: Amplified reference gene primers provided the basis for estimating nucleated cell counts. Generated by immunoSEQ multiplex PCR, the TCRdb table keeps only in-frame clones and is missing some. The V and J calls and the clone size are those of that table, but D and trimming were determined from the DNA. The repertoire holds 90,000 to 120,000 clones, with roughly 84% as singletons. Per the germline V gene, CDR1 is SGHTA and CDR2 is FQGNSA. V shed 5 bases and J 7 bases; nucleotides not matched to a gene: 8. This CDR3 region has 15 residues. The sequencing sample was made of peripheral blood. The chain uses TRBV7-2 and TRBJ2-4, with 10 bases identical to TRBD2. The clonotype was recovered from a human donor in a cohort sampled during active COVID-19. The CDR3 protein is CASSPGLAIRNIQYF. In DNA, the CDR3 is TGTGCCAGCAGCCCGGGACTAGCGATAAGGAACATTCAGTACTTC.